This TCR beta chain was sequenced during a study of T cell repertoires in cytomegalovirus infection (dated by TCRdb to about 2019). A note on the overall study: The peptide stimulations were aimed at well-studied HLA-B-restricted epitopes as well as recently identified HLA-C-restricted CMV epitopes, whose presentation resists viral immunomodulation. Because public TCR beta signatures pointed to carriage of CMV infection together with the matching HLA type, the HLA type of each donor mattered for the analysis.

General conclusions and limits of the study: The ex vivo response was dominated by HLA-C-restricted CMV-specific TCR beta clonotypes, which also provided the single most frequent clonotype in two of eight donors. Cumulative frequency of public TCR beta family members discriminated carriers of CMV infection plus the relevant HLA type in this cohort and an independent roughly 330-donor cohort.

The V end gives up 0 bases and the J end 4 bases, leaving 8 bases in the junction not matched to a gene. The CDR3 measures 17 amino acids from cysteine to phenylalanine. The retained sequence is limited to the CDR3, 51 bases, with the frame set at the first base. The label giving this sample's treatment or condition can be read as: in vitro stimulation with specific CMV peptide epitopes to enrich CMV-specific T cells. Many counts were recorded for this clonotype. Which antigen it targets is not known. Base qualities were left out, and no much larger clone turns up one base away. Sequencing instrument: Illumina HiSeq 1500. TCRdb reworked the public reads: Q25 trimming with fastp, MiXCR clone assembly, productive beta chains retained. One record per CDR3 amino acid sequence lists the most common genes and DNA. Counted in this sample were hundreds of thousands of distinct CDR3 sequences; approximately 30% of them appeared once. Over 10% of the sample lies in the top ten.

Material: cultured CD8+ T cells from PBMCs, obtained from culture after CMV antigen stimulation. The sequence was collected from a human donor in good health (CMV status not recorded). Some clones in this sample may be carry-over from other donors' samples. Recombination joined TRBV12-3 or TRBV12-4 with TRBJ2-2, and 7 bases in between align with TRBD2. The nucleotide sequence is given as TGTGCCAGCAGTTTAGCGGCGAGCGGGGTTTTCACCGGGGAGCTGTTTTTT. This gives the protein CASSLAASGVFTGELFF.